These 6 T cell receptor beta chains were sequenced from one sample in a study of T cells in Graves' hyperthyroidism and ophthalmopathy. It was RNA transcripts that yielded the amplified TCR beta CDR3 regions. Primed by the HTBI set, a first-round RT-PCR was run on the TCR CDR3. TCRdb analysed the multiplex PCR reads with MiXCR anew, one entry per CDR3 protein. The data contain a few hundred thousand distinct CDR3 sequences, around 16% of them singletons. Sequencing was carried out using blood. These receptors all come from a woman aged 18-30 years with Graves' hyperthyroidism that later progressed to Graves' ophthalmopathy.

The V call is TRBV28, the J call TRBJ1-4, with TRBD1 as a possible D gene (5 bases). The CDR3 spans 14 residues. The V end lost 5 bases, the J end lost 8 bases, and 15 bases lay between the germline ends. Germline CDR1 reads MDHEN; CDR2 reads SYDVKM. CDR3: CASSIPLGPEKLFF. The DNA of the CDR3 is TGTGCCAGCAGTATCCCATTGGGGCCCGAAAAACTGTTTTTT.

V usage is TRBV7-9 and J usage is TRBJ2-4; D gene ambiguous. The CDR3 is 15 amino acids. Trimming removed 5 bases at V and 0 bases at J, with 11 bases between. From germline, CDR1 is SEHNR and CDR2 FQNEAQ (reference sequence). CDR3 nucleotide sequence: TGTGCCAGCAGCCAAGTGTCCGAAGCCAAAAACATTCAGTACTTC. This gives the protein CASSQVSEAKNIQYF.

Details on this clonotype: One end of the junction varies from germline; a read error may be responsible. The chain couples TRBV7-9 to TRBJ2-7; 9 bases match TRBD1. Germline CDR1 SEHNR, CDR2 FQNEAQ (reference sequence). This CDR3 is built from 13 residues. The CDR3 nucleotides are TGTGTCAGCAGCCGGACAGGGGACTACGAGCAGTACTTC. This translates into CVSSRTGDYEQYF.

This clonotype was recorded a few times. Written as DNA, the CDR3 is TGCGCCAGCAGCTTAGGGGTCTCTGGAAACACCATATATTTT. This codes for CASSLGVSGNTIYF. The chain couples TRBV5-1 to TRBJ1-3, with D possibly TRBD1 on 5 matching bases. This CDR3 spans 14 amino acids. The germline V and J ends were trimmed by 2 bases and 0 bases, with 6 bases remaining between them. The germline CDR1 and CDR2 sequences are SGHRS and YFSETQ.

This clonotype occurred many times. The chain is built from TRBV24-1 and TRBJ2-1; D is ambiguous. V was cut by 3 bases and J by 7 bases, with 9 bases left in between. Germline V CDR1 and CDR2: KGHDR, SFDVKD. CDR3 length: 13 residues. The CDR3 DNA is TGTGCCACCAGTGATCCCCTAGGGAATGAGCAGTTCTTC. As protein: CATSDPLGNEQFF.

V usage is TRBV11-2 and J usage is TRBJ2-5; D may be TRBD1 or TRBD2 (6 bases each). The germline CDR1 and CDR2 sequences are SGHAT and FQNNGV. The length of the CDR3 is 12 residues. V lost 0 bases and J 8 bases, leaving 7 bases between the germline ends. The CDR3 DNA reads as TGTGCCAGCAGCTTAGACGGGGGCACCCAGTACTTC. Its protein is CASSLDGGTQYF.